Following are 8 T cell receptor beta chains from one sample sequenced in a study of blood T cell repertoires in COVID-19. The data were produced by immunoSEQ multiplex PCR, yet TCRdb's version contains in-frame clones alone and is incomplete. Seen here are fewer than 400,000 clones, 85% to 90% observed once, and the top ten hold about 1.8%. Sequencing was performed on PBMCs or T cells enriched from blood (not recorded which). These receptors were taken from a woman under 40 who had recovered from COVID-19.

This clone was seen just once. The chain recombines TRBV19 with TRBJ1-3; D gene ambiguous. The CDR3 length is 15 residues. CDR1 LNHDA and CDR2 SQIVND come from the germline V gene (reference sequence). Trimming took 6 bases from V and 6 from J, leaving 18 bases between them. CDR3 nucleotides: TGTGCCAGTAGCATTGCGGGGAATTCGGAAAACACCATATATTTT. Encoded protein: CASSIAGNSENTIYF.

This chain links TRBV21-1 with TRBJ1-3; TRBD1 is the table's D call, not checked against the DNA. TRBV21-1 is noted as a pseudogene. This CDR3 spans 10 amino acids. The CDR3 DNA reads TGTGCCAGCAGCACGACAGGGTTGGATTTT. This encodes CASSTTGLDF.

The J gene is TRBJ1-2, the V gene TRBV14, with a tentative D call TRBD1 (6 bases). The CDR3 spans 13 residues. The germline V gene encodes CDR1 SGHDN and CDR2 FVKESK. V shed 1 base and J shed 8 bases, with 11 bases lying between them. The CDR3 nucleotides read TGTGCCAGCAGCCAAGGATCCAGGGGCGGCTACACCTTC. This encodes CASSQGSRGGYTF.

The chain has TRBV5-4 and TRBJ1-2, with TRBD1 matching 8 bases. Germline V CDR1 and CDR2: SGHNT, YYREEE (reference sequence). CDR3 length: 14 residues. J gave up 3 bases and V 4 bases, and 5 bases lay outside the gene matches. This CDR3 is CASSPGQAHYGYTF. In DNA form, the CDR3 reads TGTGCCAGCAGCCCGGGACAGGCCCACTATGGCTACACCTTC.

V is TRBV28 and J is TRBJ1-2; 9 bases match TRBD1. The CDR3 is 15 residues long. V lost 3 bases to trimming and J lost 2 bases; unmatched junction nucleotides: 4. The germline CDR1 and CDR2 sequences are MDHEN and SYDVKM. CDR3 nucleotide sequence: TGTGCCAGCAGTTTCGTAGGGACAGGGAACTATGGCTACACCTTC. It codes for CASSFVGTGNYGYTF.

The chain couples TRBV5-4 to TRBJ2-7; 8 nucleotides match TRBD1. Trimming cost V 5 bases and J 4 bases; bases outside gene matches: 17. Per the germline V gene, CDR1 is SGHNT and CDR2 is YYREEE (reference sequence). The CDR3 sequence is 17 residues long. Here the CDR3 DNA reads TGTGCCAGCAGTCCGGATACAGGGGGGAGAGCCCTTTACGAGCAGTACTTC. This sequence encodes CASSPDTGGRALYEQYF.

CDR3 nucleotides: TGCAGTGCTAGTTCGACTAGAGGGATGGATGAGCAGTTCTTC. Protein product: CSASSTRGMDEQFF. This chain joins TRBV20-1 and TRBJ2-1; a weak D match, TRBD2 (6 bases). V lost 3 bases, J lost 8 bases, and 17 bases lay in between. CDR1 and CDR2 (germline): DFQATT, SNEGSKA (reference sequence). The CDR3 length is 14 residues.

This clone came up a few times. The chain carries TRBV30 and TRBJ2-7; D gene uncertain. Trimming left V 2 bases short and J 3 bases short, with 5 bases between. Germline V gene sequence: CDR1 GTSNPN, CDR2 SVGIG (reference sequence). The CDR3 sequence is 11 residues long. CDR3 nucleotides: TGTGCCTGGAGTTCAGTCTACGAGCAGTACTTC. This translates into CAWSSVYEQYF. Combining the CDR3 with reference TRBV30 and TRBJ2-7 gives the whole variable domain SQTIHQWPATLVQPVGSPLSLECTVEGTSNPNLYWYRQAAGRGLQLLFYSVGIGQISSEVPQNLSASRPQDRQFILSSKKLLLSDSGFYLCAWSSVYEQYFGPGTRLTVT.